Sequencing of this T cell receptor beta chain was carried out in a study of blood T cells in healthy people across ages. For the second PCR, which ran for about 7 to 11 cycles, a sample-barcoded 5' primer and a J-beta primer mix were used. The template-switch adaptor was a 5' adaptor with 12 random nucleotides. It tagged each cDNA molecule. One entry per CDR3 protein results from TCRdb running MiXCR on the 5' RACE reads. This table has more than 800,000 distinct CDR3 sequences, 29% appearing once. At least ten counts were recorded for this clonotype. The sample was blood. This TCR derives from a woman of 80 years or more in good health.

CDR3 in amino acids: CASSLDTAGGKPYTQYF. The CDR3, as DNA: TGTGCCAGCAGCTTAGATACCGCGGGGGGGAAACCGTATACGCAGTATTTT. The V call is TRBV11-2, the J call TRBJ2-3; 9 bases align to TRBD2. CDR1 is SGHAT, CDR2 FQNNGV, per germline. CDR3 length equals 17 residues. Trimming cost V 0 bases and J 7 bases; bases outside gene matches: 11. Full variable domain (outside the CDR3, taken from reference TRBV11-2 and TRBJ2-3): EAGVAQSPRYKIIEKRQSVAFWCNPISGHATLYWYQQILGQGPKLLIQFQNNGVVDDSQLPKDRFSAERLKGVDSTLKIQPAKLEDSAVYLCASSLDTAGGKPYTQYFGPGTRLTVL.